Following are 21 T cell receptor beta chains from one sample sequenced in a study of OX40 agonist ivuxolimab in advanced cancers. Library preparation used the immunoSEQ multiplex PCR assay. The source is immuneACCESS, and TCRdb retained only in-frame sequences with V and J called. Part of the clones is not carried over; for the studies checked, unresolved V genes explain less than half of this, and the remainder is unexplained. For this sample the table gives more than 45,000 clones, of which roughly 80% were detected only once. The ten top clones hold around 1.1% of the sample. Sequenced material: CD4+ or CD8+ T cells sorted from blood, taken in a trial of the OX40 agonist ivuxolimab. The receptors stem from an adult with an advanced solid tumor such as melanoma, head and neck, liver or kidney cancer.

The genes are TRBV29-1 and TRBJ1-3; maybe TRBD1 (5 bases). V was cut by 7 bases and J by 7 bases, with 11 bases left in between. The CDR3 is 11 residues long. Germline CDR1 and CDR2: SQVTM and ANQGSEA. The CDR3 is CSGNRGNTIYF. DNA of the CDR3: TGCAGCGGTAATCGGGGCAACACCATATATTTT.

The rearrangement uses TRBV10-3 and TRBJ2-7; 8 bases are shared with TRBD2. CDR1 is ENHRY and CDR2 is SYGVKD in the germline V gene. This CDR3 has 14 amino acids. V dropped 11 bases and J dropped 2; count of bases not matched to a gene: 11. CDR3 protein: CASRGAAGAYEQYF. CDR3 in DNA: TGTGCCTCCCGAGGGGCAGCGGGGGCCTACGAGCAGTACTTC.

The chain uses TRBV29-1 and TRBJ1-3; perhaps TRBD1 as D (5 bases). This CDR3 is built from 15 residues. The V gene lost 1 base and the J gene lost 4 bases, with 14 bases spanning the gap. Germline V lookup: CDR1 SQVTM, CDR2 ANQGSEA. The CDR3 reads CSVEGRGVRGNTIYF. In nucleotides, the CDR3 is TGCAGCGTTGAAGGCCGGGGGGTTAGGGGAAACACCATATATTTT. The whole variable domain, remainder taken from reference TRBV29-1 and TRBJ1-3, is SAVISQKPSRDICQRGTSLTIQCQVDSQVTMMFWYRQQPGQSLTLIATANQGSEATYESGFVIDKFPISRPNLTFSTLTVSNMSPEDSSIYLCSVEGRGVRGNTIYFGEGSWLTVV.

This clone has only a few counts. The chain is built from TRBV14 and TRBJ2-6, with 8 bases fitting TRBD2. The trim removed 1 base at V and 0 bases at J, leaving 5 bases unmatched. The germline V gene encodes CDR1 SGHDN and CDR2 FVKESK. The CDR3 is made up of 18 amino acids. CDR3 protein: CASSQGLATISGANVLTF. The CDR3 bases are TGTGCCAGCAGCCAAGGACTAGCGACGATCTCTGGGGCCAACGTCCTGACTTTC.

CDR3 coding DNA: TGTGCCAGCAGCTTGTTTTGGGGGCTGGAGACCCAGTACTTC. Amino acid sequence: CASSLFWGLETQYF. The chain couples TRBV5-6 to TRBJ2-5; tentative D call: TRBD1 (6 bases). The V end was cut by 1 base, the J end by 5 bases, with 12 bases between. In germline, CDR1 is SGHDT, CDR2 YYEEEE. The CDR3 loop spans 14 amino acids.

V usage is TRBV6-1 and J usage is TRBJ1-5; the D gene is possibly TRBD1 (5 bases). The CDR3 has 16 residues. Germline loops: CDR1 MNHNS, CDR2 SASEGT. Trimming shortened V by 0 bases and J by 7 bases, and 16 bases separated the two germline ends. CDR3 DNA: TGTGCCAGCAGTGAAGCTCCCAGGGCCTCGCACCAGCCCCAGCATTTT. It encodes CASSEAPRASHQPQHF.

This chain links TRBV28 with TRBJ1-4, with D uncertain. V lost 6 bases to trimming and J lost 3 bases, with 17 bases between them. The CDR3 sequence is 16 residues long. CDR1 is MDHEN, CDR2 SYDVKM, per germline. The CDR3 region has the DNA TGTGCCAGCAGCTCCGCTCGGACGGCCCCTAATGAAAAACTGTTTTTT. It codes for CASSSARTAPNEKLFF.

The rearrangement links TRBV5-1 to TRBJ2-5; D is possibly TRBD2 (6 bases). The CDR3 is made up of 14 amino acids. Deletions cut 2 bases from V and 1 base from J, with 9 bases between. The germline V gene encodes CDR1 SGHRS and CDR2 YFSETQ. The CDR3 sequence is CASSFAGSQETQYF. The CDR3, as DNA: TGCGCCAGCAGCTTCGCGGGATCCCAAGAGACCCAGTACTTC. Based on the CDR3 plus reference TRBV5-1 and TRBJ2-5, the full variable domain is KAGVTQTPRYLIKTRGQQVTLSCSPISGHRSVSWYQQTPGQGLQFLFEYFSETQRNKGNFPGRFSGRQFSNSRSEMNVSTLELGDSALYLCASSFAGSQETQYFGPGTRLLVL.

CDR3: CASSQEPANSNEKLFF. The CDR3, as DNA: TGTGCCAGCAGCCAAGAACCCGCCAATAGTAATGAAAAACTGTTTTTT. The J gene is TRBJ1-4, the V gene TRBV4-2, with D unresolved. The CDR3 consists of 16 residues. The germline gives CDR1 LGHNA, CDR2 YNFKEQ. V gave up 0 bases and J gave up 4 bases, with 12 bases separating them.

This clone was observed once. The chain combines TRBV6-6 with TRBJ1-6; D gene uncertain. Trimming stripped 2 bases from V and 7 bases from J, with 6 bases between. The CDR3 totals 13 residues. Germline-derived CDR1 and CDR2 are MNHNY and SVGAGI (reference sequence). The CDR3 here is CASSYPENSPLHF. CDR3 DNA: TGTGCCAGCAGTTACCCTGAAAATTCACCCCTCCACTTT.

CDR3 sequence (DNA): TGTGCCAGCAGCCCATTACTAGCGGGAGCCACAGATACGCAGTATTTT. Protein product: CASSPLLAGATDTQYF. This rearrangement joins TRBV11-1 to TRBJ2-3, with 11 bases matching TRBD2. The trim removed 5 bases at V and 2 bases at J, leaving 6 bases unmatched. Germline CDR1 is SGHAT and CDR2 is FQDESV (reference sequence). CDR3 length equals 16 residues.

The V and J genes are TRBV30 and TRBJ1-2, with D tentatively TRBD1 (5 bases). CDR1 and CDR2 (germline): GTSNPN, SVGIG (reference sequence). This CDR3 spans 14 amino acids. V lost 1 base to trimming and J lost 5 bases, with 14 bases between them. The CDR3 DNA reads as TGTGCCTGGAGTGGCCGACAGAGAGATTATGGCTACACCTTC. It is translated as CAWSGRQRDYGYTF.

The CDR3 nucleotides are TGTGCCTGGAGCCGTATCATACCGGGACACTTTAACTATGGCTACACCTTC. Translated: CAWSRIIPGHFNYGYTF. The chain combines TRBV30 with TRBJ1-2; D possibly corresponds to TRBD1 (6 bases). This CDR3 is built from 17 residues. The germline V gene encodes CDR1 GTSNPN and CDR2 SVGIG (reference sequence). V lost 3 bases to trimming and J lost 1 base, with 21 bases between them.

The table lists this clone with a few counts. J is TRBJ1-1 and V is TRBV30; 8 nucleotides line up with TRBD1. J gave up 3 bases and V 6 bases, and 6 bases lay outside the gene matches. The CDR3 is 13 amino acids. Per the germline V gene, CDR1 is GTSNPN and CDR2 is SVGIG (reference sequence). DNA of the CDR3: TGTGCCTGCAGGACAGGGCGCGACACTGAAGCTTTCTTT. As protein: CACRTGRDTEAFF.

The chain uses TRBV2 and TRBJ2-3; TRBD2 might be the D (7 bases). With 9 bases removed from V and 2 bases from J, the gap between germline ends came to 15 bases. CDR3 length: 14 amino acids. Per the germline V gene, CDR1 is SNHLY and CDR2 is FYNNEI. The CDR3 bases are TGTGCCAGGCGACGGGGGGCCCTCACAGATACGCAGTATTTT. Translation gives CARRRGALTDTQYF.

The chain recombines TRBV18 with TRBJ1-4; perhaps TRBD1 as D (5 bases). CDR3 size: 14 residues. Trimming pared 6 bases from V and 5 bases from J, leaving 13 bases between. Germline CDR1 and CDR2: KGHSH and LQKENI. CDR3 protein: CASSDNGDNEKLFF. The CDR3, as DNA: TGTGCCAGCTCCGACAATGGGGACAATGAAAAACTGTTTTTT.

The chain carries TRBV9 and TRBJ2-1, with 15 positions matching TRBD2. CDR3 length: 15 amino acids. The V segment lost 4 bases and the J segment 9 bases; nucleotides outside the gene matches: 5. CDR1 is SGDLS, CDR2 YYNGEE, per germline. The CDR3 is CASSPGLAGGSEQFF. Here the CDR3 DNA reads TGTGCCAGCAGCCCGGGACTAGCGGGGGGAAGTGAGCAGTTCTTC. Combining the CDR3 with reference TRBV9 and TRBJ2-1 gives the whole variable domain DSGVTQTPKHLITATGQRVTLRCSPRSGDLSVYWYQQSLDQGLQFLIQYYNGEERAKGNILERFSAQQFPDLHSELNLSSLELGDSALYFCASSPGLAGGSEQFFGPGTRLTVL.

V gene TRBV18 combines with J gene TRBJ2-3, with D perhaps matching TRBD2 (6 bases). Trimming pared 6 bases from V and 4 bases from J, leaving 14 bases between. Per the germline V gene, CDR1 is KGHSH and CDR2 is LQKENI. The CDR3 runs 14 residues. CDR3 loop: CASSLLAAADTQYF. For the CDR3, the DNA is TGTGCCAGCTCGCTACTAGCTGCGGCAGATACGCAGTATTTT.

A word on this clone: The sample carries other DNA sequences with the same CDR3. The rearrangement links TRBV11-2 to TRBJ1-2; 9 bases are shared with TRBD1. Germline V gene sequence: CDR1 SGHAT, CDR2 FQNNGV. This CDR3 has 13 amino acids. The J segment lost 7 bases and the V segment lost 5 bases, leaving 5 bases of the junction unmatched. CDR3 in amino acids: CASSLQGAGGYTF. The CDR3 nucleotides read TGTGCCAGCAGCCTACAGGGGGCAGGTGGCTACACCTTC.

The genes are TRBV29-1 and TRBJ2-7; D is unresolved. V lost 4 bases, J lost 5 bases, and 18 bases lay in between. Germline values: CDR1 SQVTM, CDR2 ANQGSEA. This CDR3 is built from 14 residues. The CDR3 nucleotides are TGCAGCGTTGCAATCTCGGGCAGGCCGGACGAGCAGTACTTC. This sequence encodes CSVAISGRPDEQYF.

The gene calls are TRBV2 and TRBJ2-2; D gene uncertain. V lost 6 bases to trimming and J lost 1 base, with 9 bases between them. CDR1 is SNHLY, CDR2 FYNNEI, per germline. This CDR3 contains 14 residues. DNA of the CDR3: TGTGCCAGCAGGGCTCGACAGAACACCGGGGAGCTGTTTTTT. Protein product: CASRARQNTGELFF.